This T cell receptor beta chain was captured in a study of T cell repertoires in cytomegalovirus infection (dated by TCRdb to the late 2010s). Regarding the study in general: Recently identified HLA-C-restricted CMV epitopes, whose presentation resists viral immunomodulation, were targeted by peptide stimulations together with well-studied HLA-B-restricted epitopes. Because public TCR beta signatures pointed to carriage of CMV infection together with the matching HLA type, the HLA type of each donor mattered for the analysis.

From the cysteine through the phenylalanine, the CDR3 covers 15 amino acids. The entry retains the CDR3 DNA only, 45 bases that are in frame from base 1. V and J lose 0 bases and 8 bases, and a span of 15 bases separates them. The germline V gene sets CDR1 to MNHEY and CDR2 to SVGAGI. Overall study outcomes, separate from this receptor: The ex vivo response was dominated by HLA-C-restricted CMV-specific TCR beta clonotypes, which also provided the single most frequent clonotype in two of eight donors. Cumulative frequency of public TCR beta family members discriminated carriers of CMV infection plus the relevant HLA type in this cohort and an independent approximately 340-donor cohort.

The treatment or condition label corresponds to: in vitro stimulation with specific CMV peptide epitopes to enrich CMV-specific T cells. This clonotype was seen a handful of times. Its antigen target is currently unknown. One base away there is no much larger clone; base qualities are not given. The data were produced on an Illumina HiSeq 1500. TCRdb reprocessing: public reads trimmed at Q25 with fastp, clones called with MiXCR, in-frame beta chains kept. All rows with the same CDR3 protein become a single entry with the most common DNA and genes. In all, the sample holds fewer than 900,000 distinct CDR3 sequences, and 25% to 30% of those were seen once. Clones ranked in the top ten supply about an eighth of the sample.

The specimen was cultured CD8+ T cells from PBMCs, collected from culture after CMV antigen stimulation. In this chain, TRBV6-5 is recombined with TRBJ2-3, with the D assignment possibly TRBD1 or TRBD2, given 5 matching bases for each. The receptor's source is a human donor in good health (CMV status not recorded). Some clones in this sample may be carry-over from other donors' samples. Read as DNA, the sequence is TGTGCCAGCAGTTACTCGACTACGGGGCAGGCTACGCAGTATTTT. It codes for CASSYSTTGQATQYF.